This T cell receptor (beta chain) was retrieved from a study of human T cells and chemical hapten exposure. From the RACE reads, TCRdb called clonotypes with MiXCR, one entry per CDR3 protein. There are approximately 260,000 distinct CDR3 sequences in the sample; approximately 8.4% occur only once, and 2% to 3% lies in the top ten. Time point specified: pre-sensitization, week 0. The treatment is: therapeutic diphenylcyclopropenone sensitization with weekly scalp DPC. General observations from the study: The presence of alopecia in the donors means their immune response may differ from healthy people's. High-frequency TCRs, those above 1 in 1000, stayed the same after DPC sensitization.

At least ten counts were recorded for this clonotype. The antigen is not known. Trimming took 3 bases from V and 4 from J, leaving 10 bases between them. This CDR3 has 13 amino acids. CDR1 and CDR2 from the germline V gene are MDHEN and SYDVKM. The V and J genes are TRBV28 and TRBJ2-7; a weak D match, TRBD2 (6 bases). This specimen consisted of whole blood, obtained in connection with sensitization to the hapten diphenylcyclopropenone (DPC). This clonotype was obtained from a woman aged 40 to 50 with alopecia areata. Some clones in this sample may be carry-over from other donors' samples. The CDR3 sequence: CASSLGGRYEQYF. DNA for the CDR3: TGTGCCAGCAGTTTGGGGGGAAGGTACGAGCAGTACTTC.